This is a list of T cell receptor beta chains from one sample in a study of naive and memory T cell subsets. One entry per CDR3 protein, called by TCRdb with MiXCR from the 5' RACE reads. Found here are 58,000 or so distinct CDR3 sequences, 6% to 8.5% of them singletons; the top ten hold approximately 9.4%. Receptors originate from a female donor in good health. The CDR3 runs from the conserved cysteine through the conserved F or W. Fields, in order: V gene, J gene, clone size, D gene, CDR3 protein, CDR3 DNA. A D gene is named only where the DNA matches it firmly. A clone size is listed for some rows: how often the clone was seen (once, few, many), or a class if it is expanded.

v_call: TRBV4-3; j_call: TRBJ2-1; clone_size: few; d_call: TRBD1; cdr3_aa: CASSLTQGAPPYNEQFF; cdr3_nt: TGCGCCAGCAGCCTCACCCAGGGGGCACCACCCTACAATGAGCAGTTCTTC
v_call: TRBV7-9; j_call: TRBJ2-7; clone_size: few; d_call: TRBD2; cdr3_aa: CASSFNIAGMSSYEQYF; cdr3_nt: TGTGCCAGCAGCTTTAATATAGCGGGGATGAGCTCCTACGAGCAGTACTTC
v_call: TRBV7-2; j_call: TRBJ2-5; clone_size: few; d_call: TRBD2; cdr3_aa: CASSLAYRGGQETQYF; cdr3_nt: TGTGCCAGCAGCTTAGCCTATCGGGGGGGGCAAGAGACCCAGTACTTC
v_call: TRBV7-2; j_call: TRBJ2-7; clone_size: .; d_call: .; cdr3_aa: CASSLGNSYEQYF; cdr3_nt: TGTGCCAGCAGCTTAGGTAACTCCTACGAGCAGTACTTC
v_call: TRBV19; j_call: TRBJ1-2; clone_size: .; d_call: .; cdr3_aa: CASRQLTNYGYTF; cdr3_nt: TGTGCCAGCAGACAGTTGACTAACTATGGCTACACCTTC
v_call: TRBV18; j_call: TRBJ1-1; clone_size: many; d_call: .; cdr3_aa: CASSRDNGRGAFF; cdr3_nt: TGTGCCAGCTCTCGGGACAACGGGAGGGGAGCTTTCTTT
v_call: TRBV5-5; j_call: TRBJ1-1; clone_size: .; d_call: TRBD1; cdr3_aa: CASSATGDTEAFF; cdr3_nt: TGTGCCAGCAGCGCCACAGGGGACACTGAAGCTTTCTTT
v_call: TRBV7-6; j_call: TRBJ2-7; clone_size: few; d_call: TRBD1; cdr3_aa: CASSSGSTGNGEQYF; cdr3_nt: TGTGCCAGCAGCTCAGGGTCGACAGGGAACGGCGAGCAGTACTTC
v_call: TRBV12-3/TRBV12-4; j_call: TRBJ2-4; clone_size: many; d_call: .; cdr3_aa: CASRKQGKNIQYF; cdr3_nt: TGTGCCAGCAGGAAACAGGGAAAAAACATTCAGTACTTC
v_call: TRBV12-3/TRBV12-4; j_call: TRBJ1-5; clone_size: few; d_call: .; cdr3_aa: CASSPASRNQPQHF; cdr3_nt: TGTGCCAGCAGCCCGGCCTCCCGAAATCAGCCCCAGCATTTT
v_call: TRBV29-1; j_call: TRBJ1-5; clone_size: many; d_call: TRBD1; cdr3_aa: CSVVLQGASNQPQHF; cdr3_nt: TGCAGCGTCGTATTGCAGGGGGCGAGCAATCAGCCCCAGCATTTT
v_call: TRBV12-3/TRBV12-4; j_call: TRBJ1-2; clone_size: many; d_call: .; cdr3_aa: CASSHPDRPGYTF; cdr3_nt: TGTGCCAGCAGCCATCCCGACAGGCCTGGCTACACCTTC
v_call: TRBV7-3; j_call: TRBJ1-1; clone_size: .; d_call: .; cdr3_aa: CASSSGLQGEAFF; cdr3_nt: TGTGCCAGCAGCTCAGGACTGCAGGGTGAAGCTTTCTTT
v_call: TRBV12-5; j_call: TRBJ2-1; clone_size: .; d_call: .; cdr3_aa: CASGLESTGFTNEQFF; cdr3_nt: TGTGCTAGTGGTTTGGAAAGCACCGGATTTACTAATGAGCAGTTCTTC
v_call: TRBV11-2; j_call: TRBJ1-1; clone_size: many; d_call: .; cdr3_aa: CASSLSGGSEAFF; cdr3_nt: TGTGCCAGCAGCTTATCGGGGGGTTCTGAAGCTTTCTTT
v_call: TRBV21-1; j_call: TRBJ2-4; clone_size: .; d_call: .; cdr3_aa: CASSKVEGLAKNIQYF; cdr3_nt: TGTGCCAGCAGCAAAGTGGAGGGTCTGGCCAAAAACATTCAGTACTTC
v_call: TRBV20-1; j_call: TRBJ2-3; clone_size: .; d_call: TRBD2; cdr3_aa: CSARGRASGGVRDTQYF; cdr3_nt: TGCAGTGCTAGAGGAAGGGCTAGCGGGGGGGTTCGGGATACGCAGTATTTT
v_call: TRBV28; j_call: TRBJ2-7; clone_size: few; d_call: TRBD2; cdr3_aa: CASSLSPGLAYEQYF; cdr3_nt: TGTGCCAGCAGTTTATCCCCCGGACTAGCTTACGAGCAGTACTTC
v_call: TRBV7-9; j_call: TRBJ2-3; clone_size: many; d_call: .; cdr3_aa: CASAPGADRTDTQYF; cdr3_nt: TGTGCCAGCGCCCCGGGGGCGGACCGCACAGATACGCAGTATTTT
v_call: TRBV12-3/TRBV12-4; j_call: TRBJ1-1; clone_size: many; d_call: .; cdr3_aa: CASSSQGRLNTEAFF; cdr3_nt: TGTGCCAGCAGCTCCCAGGGACGGCTGAACACTGAAGCTTTCTTT
v_call: TRBV18; j_call: TRBJ2-1; clone_size: many; d_call: TRBD1; cdr3_aa: CASSPLGTGQFF; cdr3_nt: TGTGCCAGCTCACCACTTGGGACAGGTCAGTTCTTC
v_call: TRBV4-2; j_call: TRBJ2-3; clone_size: .; d_call: TRBD2; cdr3_aa: CDSSPGRADTQYF; cdr3_nt: TGTGACAGCAGCCCGGGGAGGGCTGATACGCAGTATTTT
v_call: TRBV10-3; j_call: TRBJ1-4; clone_size: many; d_call: .; cdr3_aa: CAISRDWNEKLFF; cdr3_nt: TGTGCCATCAGCCGGGATTGGAATGAAAAACTGTTTTTT
v_call: TRBV15; j_call: TRBJ1-6; clone_size: .; d_call: .; cdr3_aa: CATSNAPSSSAPLHF; cdr3_nt: TGTGCCACCAGCAATGCACCTTCCAGTTCGGCACCCCTCCACTTT
v_call: TRBV7-2; j_call: TRBJ2-3; clone_size: few; d_call: .; cdr3_aa: CASSPGSAHTDTQYF; cdr3_nt: TGTGCCAGCAGCCCCGGTAGCGCCCACACAGATACGCAGTATTTT
v_call: TRBV7-2; j_call: TRBJ2-3; clone_size: .; d_call: .; cdr3_aa: CASLQGHSTDTQYF; cdr3_nt: TGTGCCAGTTTGCAAGGACATAGCACAGATACGCAGTATTTT
v_call: TRBV28; j_call: TRBJ2-7; clone_size: many; d_call: .; cdr3_aa: CASSLPDRRSYEQYF; cdr3_nt: TGTGCCAGCAGTTTACCCGACAGGCGATCCTACGAGCAGTACTTC
v_call: TRBV18; j_call: TRBJ1-4; clone_size: many; d_call: .; cdr3_aa: CASSPPTSREKLFF; cdr3_nt: TGTGCCAGCTCACCACCGACGTCAAGGGAAAAACTGTTTTTT
v_call: TRBV4-3; j_call: TRBJ2-7; clone_size: .; d_call: TRBD2; cdr3_aa: CASSQDRASGLISYEQYF; cdr3_nt: TGCGCCAGCAGCCAAGATAGGGCTAGCGGGTTGATTTCCTACGAGCAGTACTTC
v_call: TRBV6-1; j_call: TRBJ2-1; clone_size: few; d_call: TRBD2; cdr3_aa: CASNGLAGRWEQFF; cdr3_nt: TGTGCCAGCAATGGATTAGCGGGGCGGTGGGAGCAGTTCTTC
v_call: TRBV2; j_call: TRBJ2-7; clone_size: few; d_call: TRBD2; cdr3_aa: CASNHPGEGYEQYF; cdr3_nt: TGTGCCAGCAACCATCCTGGGGAGGGATACGAGCAGTACTTC
v_call: TRBV5-1; j_call: TRBJ1-4; clone_size: many; d_call: TRBD1; cdr3_aa: CASSYEDRVGKLFF; cdr3_nt: TGCGCCAGCAGCTACGAGGACAGGGTGGGCAAACTGTTTTTT
v_call: TRBV20-1; j_call: TRBJ2-3; clone_size: many; d_call: .; cdr3_aa: CSARRGAVTDTQYF; cdr3_nt: TGCAGTGCTAGAAGGGGGGCGGTGACAGATACGCAGTATTTT
v_call: TRBV6-5; j_call: TRBJ2-7; clone_size: few; d_call: TRBD1; cdr3_aa: CASREDRASYEQYF; cdr3_nt: TGTGCCAGCAGAGAGGACAGGGCATCCTACGAGCAGTACTTC
v_call: TRBV6-2/TRBV6-3; j_call: TRBJ1-2; clone_size: .; d_call: .; cdr3_aa: CASREYRTAGCYGYTF; cdr3_nt: TGTGCCAGCAGAGAATACAGGACCGCGGGCTGCTATGGCTACACCTTC
v_call: TRBV11-2; j_call: TRBJ2-4; clone_size: few; d_call: .; cdr3_aa: CASSLVGALAKNIQYF; cdr3_nt: TGTGCCAGCAGCTTAGTCGGAGCCCTAGCCAAAAACATTCAGTACTTC